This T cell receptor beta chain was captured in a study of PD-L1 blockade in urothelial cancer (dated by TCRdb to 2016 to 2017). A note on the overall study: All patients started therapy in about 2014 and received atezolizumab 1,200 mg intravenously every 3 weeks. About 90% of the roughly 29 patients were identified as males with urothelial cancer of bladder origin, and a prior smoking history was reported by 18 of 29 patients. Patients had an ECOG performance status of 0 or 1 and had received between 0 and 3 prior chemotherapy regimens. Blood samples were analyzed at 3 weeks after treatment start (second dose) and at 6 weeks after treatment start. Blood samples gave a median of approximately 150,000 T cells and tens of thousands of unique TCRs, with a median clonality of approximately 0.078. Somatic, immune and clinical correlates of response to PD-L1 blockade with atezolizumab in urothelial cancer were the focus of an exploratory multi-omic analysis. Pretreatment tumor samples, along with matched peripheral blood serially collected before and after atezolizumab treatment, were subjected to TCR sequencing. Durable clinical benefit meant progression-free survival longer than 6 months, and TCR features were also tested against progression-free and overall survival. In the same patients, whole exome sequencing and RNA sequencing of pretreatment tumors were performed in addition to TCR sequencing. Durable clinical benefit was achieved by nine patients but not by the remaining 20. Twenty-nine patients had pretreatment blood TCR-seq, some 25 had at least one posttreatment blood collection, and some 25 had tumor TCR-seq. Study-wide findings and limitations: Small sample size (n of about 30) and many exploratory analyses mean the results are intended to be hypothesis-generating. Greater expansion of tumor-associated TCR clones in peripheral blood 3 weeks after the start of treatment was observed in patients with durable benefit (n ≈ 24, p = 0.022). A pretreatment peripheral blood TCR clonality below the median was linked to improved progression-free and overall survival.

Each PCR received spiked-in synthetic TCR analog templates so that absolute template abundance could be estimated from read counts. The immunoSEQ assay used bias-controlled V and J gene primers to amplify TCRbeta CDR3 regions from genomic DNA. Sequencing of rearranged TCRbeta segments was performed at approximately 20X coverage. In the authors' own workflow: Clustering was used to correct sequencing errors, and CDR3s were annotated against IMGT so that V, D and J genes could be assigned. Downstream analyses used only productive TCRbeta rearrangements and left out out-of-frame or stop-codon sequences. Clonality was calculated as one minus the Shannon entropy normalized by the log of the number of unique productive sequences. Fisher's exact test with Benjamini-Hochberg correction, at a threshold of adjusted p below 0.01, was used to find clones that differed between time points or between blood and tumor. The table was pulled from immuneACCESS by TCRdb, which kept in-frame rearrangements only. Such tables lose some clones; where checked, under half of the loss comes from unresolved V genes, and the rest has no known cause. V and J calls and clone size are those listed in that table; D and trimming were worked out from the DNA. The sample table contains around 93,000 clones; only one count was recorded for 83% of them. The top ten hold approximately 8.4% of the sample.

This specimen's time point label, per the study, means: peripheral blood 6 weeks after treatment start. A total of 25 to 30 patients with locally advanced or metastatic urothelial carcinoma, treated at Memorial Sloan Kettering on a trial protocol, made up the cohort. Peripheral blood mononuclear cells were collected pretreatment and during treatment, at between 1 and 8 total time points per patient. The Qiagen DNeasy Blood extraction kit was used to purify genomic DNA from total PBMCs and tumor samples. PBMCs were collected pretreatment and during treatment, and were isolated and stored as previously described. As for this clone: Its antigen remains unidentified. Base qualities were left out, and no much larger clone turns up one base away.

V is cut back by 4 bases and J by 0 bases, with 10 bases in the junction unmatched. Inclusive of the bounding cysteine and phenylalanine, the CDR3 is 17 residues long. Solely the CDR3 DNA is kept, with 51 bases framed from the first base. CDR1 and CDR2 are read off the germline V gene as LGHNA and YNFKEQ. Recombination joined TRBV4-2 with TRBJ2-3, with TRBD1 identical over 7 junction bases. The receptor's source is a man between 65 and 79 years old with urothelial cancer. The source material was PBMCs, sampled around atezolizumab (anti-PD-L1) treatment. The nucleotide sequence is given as TGTGCCAGCAGCCCTCCCCTACAGACAGGGAGCACAGATACGCAGTATTTT. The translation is CASSPPLQTGSTDTQYF.